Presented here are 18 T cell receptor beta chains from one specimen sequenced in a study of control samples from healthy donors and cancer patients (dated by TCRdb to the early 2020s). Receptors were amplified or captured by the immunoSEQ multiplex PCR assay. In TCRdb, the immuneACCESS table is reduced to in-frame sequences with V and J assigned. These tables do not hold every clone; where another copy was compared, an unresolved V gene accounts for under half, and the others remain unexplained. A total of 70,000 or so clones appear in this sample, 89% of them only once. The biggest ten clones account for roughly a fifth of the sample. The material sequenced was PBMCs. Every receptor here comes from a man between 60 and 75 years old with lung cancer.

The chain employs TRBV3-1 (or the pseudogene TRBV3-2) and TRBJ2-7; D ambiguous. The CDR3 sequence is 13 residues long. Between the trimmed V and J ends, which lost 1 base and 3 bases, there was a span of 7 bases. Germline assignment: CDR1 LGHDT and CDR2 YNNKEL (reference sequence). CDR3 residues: CASSQAGFYEQYF. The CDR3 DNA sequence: TGTGCCAGCAGCCAAGCCGGGTTCTACGAGCAGTACTTC.

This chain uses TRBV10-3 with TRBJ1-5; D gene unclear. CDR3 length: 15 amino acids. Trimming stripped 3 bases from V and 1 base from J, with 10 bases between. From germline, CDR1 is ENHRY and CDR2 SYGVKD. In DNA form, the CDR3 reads TGTGCCATCAGTGATGAACAGAGCAGCAATCAGCCCCAGCATTTT. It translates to CAISDEQSSNQPQHF.

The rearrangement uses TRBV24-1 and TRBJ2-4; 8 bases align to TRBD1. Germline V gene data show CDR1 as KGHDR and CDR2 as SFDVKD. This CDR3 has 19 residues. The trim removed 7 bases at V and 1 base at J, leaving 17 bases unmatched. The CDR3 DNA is TGTGCCACCAGCGATGCGGGAAGGGACAGGAAAATTGCCAAAAACATTCAGTACTTC. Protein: CATSDAGRDRKIAKNIQYF.

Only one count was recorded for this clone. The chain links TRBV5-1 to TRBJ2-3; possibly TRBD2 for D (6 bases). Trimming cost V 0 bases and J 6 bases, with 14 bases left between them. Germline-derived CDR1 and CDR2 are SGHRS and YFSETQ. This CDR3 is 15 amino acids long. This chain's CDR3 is CASSLGAGLADTQYF. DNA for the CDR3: TGCGCCAGCAGCTTGGGGGCGGGACTGGCGGATACGCAGTATTTT. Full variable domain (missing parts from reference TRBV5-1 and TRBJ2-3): KAGVTQTPRYLIKTRGQQVTLSCSPISGHRSVSWYQQTPGQGLQFLFEYFSETQRNKGNFPGRFSGRQFSNSRSEMNVSTLELGDSALYLCASSLGAGLADTQYFGPGTRLTVL.

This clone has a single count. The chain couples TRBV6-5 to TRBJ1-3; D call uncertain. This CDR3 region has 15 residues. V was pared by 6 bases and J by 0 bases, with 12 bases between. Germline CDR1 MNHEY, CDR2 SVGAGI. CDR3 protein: CASRADVSSGNTIYF. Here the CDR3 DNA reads TGTGCCAGCAGGGCAGACGTCAGCTCTGGAAACACCATATATTTT.

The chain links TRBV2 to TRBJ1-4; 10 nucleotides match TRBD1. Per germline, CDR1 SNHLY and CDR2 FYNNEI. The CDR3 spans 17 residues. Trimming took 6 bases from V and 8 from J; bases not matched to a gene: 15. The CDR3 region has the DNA TGTGCCAGCAGCAGGGGGACAGGGGAGGCGAGGCGCGAAAAACTGTTTTTT. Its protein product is CASSRGTGEARREKLFF.

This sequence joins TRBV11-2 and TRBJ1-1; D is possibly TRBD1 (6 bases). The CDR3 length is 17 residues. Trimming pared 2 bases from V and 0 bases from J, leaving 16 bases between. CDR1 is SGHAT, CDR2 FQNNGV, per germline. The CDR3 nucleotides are TGTGCCAGCAGCTTAAAAAGAGGCAGGGGAGTGAACACTGAAGCTTTCTTT. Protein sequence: CASSLKRGRGVNTEAFF. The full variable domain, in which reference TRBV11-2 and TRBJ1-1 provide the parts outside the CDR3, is EAGVAQSPRYKIIEKRQSVAFWCNPISGHATLYWYQQILGQGPKLLIQFQNNGVVDDSQLPKDRFSAERLKGVDSTLKIQPAKLEDSAVYLCASSLKRGRGVNTEAFFGQGTRLTVV.

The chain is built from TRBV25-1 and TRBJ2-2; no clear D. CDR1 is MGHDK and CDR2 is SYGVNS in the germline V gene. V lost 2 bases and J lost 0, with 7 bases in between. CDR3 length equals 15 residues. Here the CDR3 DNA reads TGTGCCAGCAGTGAACAACTGCCGAACACCGGGGAGCTGTTTTTT. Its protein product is CASSEQLPNTGELFF.

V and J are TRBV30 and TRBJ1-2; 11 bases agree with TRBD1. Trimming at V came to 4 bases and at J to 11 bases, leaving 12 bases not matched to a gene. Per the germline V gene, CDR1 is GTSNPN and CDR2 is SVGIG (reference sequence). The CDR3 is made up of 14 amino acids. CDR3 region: CAWTRRDRGLGYTF. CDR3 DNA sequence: TGTGCCTGGACCCGAAGGGACAGGGGGTTGGGTTACACCTTC.

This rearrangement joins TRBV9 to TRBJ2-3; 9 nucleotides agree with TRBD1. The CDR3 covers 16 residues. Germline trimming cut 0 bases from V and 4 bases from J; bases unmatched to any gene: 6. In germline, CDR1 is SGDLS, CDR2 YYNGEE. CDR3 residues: CASSVEGDRAADTQYF. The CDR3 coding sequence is TGTGCCAGCAGCGTAGAGGGGGACAGGGCGGCAGATACGCAGTATTTT.

DNA of the CDR3: TGTGCCAGCAGCTCCCCCATGACAGGGGCGACTAAGCGGCCGCCCGATGAGCAGTTCTTC. This sequence encodes CASSSPMTGATKRPPDEQFF. The chain joins TRBV5-5 to TRBJ2-1, with 8 bases matching TRBD1. Germline lookup yields CDR1 SGHKS and CDR2 YYEKEE (reference sequence). The CDR3 extends over 20 amino acids. V lost 3 bases and J lost 8; bases outside the gene matches: 25.

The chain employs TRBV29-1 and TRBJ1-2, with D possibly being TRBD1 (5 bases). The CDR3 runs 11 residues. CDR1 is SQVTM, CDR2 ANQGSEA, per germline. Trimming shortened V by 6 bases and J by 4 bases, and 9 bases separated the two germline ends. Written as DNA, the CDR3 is TGCAGCGTGGTTCAGGGCTATGGCTACACCTTC. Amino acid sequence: CSVVQGYGYTF. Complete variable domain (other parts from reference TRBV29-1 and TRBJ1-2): SAVISQKPSRDICQRGTSLTIQCQVDSQVTMMFWYRQQPGQSLTLIATANQGSEATYESGFVIDKFPISRPNLTFSTLTVSNMSPEDSSIYLCSVVQGYGYTFGSGTRLTVV.

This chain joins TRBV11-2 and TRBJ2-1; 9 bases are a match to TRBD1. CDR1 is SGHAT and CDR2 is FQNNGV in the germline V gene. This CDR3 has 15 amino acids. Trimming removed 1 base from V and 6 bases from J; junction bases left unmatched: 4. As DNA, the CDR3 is TGTGCCAGCAGCTTAGTAGAGACAGGGGGCAATGAGCAGTTCTTC. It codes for CASSLVETGGNEQFF.

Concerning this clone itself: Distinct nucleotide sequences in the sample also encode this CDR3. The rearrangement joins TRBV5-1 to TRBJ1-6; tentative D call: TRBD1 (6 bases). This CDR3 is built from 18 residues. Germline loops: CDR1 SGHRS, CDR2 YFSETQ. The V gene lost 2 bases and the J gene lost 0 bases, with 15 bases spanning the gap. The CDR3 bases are TGCGCCAGCAGCTTTGAGGGTCAGGGGAGCTCCTATAATTCACCCCTCCACTTT. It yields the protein CASSFEGQGSSYNSPLHF. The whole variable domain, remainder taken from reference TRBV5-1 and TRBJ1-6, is KAGVTQTPRYLIKTRGQQVTLSCSPISGHRSVSWYQQTPGQGLQFLFEYFSETQRNKGNFPGRFSGRQFSNSRSEMNVSTLELGDSALYLCASSFEGQGSSYNSPLHFGNGTRLTVT.

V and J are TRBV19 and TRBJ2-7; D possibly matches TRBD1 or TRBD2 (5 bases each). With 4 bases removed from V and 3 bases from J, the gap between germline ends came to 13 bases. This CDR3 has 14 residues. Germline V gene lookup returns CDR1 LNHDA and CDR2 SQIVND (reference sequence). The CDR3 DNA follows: TGTGCCAGTAGTACCCGGGACCGCCTCTACGAGCAGTACGTC. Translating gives CASSTRDRLYEQYV.

The CDR3 bases are TGTGCCAGCAGGCAGGGACAGGCAACTAATGAAAAACTGTTTTTT. Translating it yields CASRQGQATNEKLFF. V usage is TRBV6-6 and J usage is TRBJ1-4; 8 nucleotides match TRBD1. The junction had 3 bases not matched to a gene; V was cut back by 6 bases and J by 0 bases. The CDR3 runs to 15 residues. In germline, CDR1 is MNHNY, CDR2 SVGAGI (reference sequence).

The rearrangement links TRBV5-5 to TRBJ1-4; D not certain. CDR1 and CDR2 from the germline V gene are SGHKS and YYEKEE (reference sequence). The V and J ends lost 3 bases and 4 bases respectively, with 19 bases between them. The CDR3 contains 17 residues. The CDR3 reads CASSSPLIDLYNEKLFF. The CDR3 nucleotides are TGTGCCAGCAGCTCACCGTTGATAGACCTCTATAATGAAAAACTGTTTTTT.

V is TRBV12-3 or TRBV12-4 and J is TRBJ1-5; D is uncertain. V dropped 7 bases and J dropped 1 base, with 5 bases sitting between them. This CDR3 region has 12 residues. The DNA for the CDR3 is TGTGCCAGCACCCTAAGCAATCAGCCCCAGCATTTT. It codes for CASTLSNQPQHF.